The 23 T cell receptor beta chains below come from one sample, sequenced in a study of blood T cell repertoires in COVID-19. The assay was immunoSEQ multiplex PCR, and TCRdb's table has in-frame clones only and misses some. Among around 110,000 clones listed, less than 90% were seen once. What was sequenced was PBMCs or T cells enriched from blood (not recorded which). These receptors were obtained from a woman aged 25 to 39 who had recovered from COVID-19.

This rearrangement joins TRBV5-4 to TRBJ2-5, with a tentative D call TRBD1 (6 bases). Per germline, CDR1 SGHNT and CDR2 YYREEE (reference sequence). There are 15 residues in the CDR3. V gave up 0 bases and J gave up 5 bases, with 14 bases separating them. This CDR3 is CASSLGQGLWETQYF. The CDR3 nucleotides read TGTGCCAGCAGCTTGGGCCAGGGGCTGTGGGAGACCCAGTACTTC.

J is TRBJ1-5 and V is TRBV20-1; no clear D. Germline values: CDR1 DFQATT, CDR2 SNEGSKA (reference sequence). Trimming shortened V by 3 bases and J by 6 bases, and 12 bases separated the two germline ends. The CDR3 spans 13 residues. The CDR3 DNA sequence: TGCAGTGCTAGTTTCCCGGAGGGTCAGCCCCAGCATTTT. This codes for CSASFPEGQPQHF.

V usage is TRBV6-2 or TRBV6-3 and J usage is TRBJ1-1; TRBD1 is a possible D gene (6 bases). This CDR3 spans 15 amino acids. CDR1 and CDR2 from the germline V gene are MNHEY and SVGEGT. V shed 4 bases and J shed 1 base, with 13 bases lying between them. CDR3 residues: CASSFHGDTNTEAFF. The DNA for the CDR3 is TGTGCCAGCAGTTTTCATGGGGACACGAACACTGAAGCTTTCTTT.

The V and J genes are TRBV18 and TRBJ1-1, with a possible D match to TRBD1 (5 bases). V lost 4 bases and J lost 3, with 21 bases in between. Germline V gene sequence: CDR1 KGHSH, CDR2 LQKENI. The CDR3 extends over 17 amino acids. Here the CDR3 reads CASSLNPRDRGDTEAFF. In nucleotides, the CDR3 is TGTGCCAGCTCACTTAACCCCAGGGACCGCGGGGACACTGAAGCTTTCTTT.

The chain carries TRBV28 and TRBJ2-7; D is perhaps TRBD2 (6 bases). The CDR3 is made up of 15 amino acids. Germline CDR1 MDHEN, CDR2 SYDVKM. V lost 10 bases, J lost 0 bases, and 19 bases lay in between. The CDR3 DNA reads TGTGCCATTAGTCGTCAGGAGGGGCTCTCCTACGAGCAGTACTTC. As protein: CAISRQEGLSYEQYF.

The CDR3 DNA reads as TGTGCCAGCAGCCAAGCAGGGGGCACAGATACGCAGTATTTT. This sequence encodes CASSQAGGTDTQYF. The chain employs TRBV6-5 and TRBJ2-3; the D gene is possibly TRBD1 (6 bases). Germline values: CDR1 MNHEY, CDR2 SVGAGI. Between the trimmed V and J ends, which lost 6 bases and 1 base, there was a span of 11 bases. The CDR3 consists of 14 residues.

The chain combines TRBV30 with TRBJ2-5; 8 nucleotides line up with TRBD1. Germline CDR1 is GTSNPN and CDR2 is SVGIG (reference sequence). The CDR3 consists of 13 residues. Germline trimming cut 3 bases from V and 2 bases from J; bases unmatched to any gene: 2. The DNA of the CDR3 is TGTGCCTGGAGGGACAGGGCGCAAGAGACCCAGTACTTC. It yields the protein CAWRDRAQETQYF.

The CDR3 bases are TGTGCCAGCAGTTTATACAGGGGGGGTGAAAAACTGTTTTTT. This encodes CASSLYRGGEKLFF. The gene calls are TRBV27 and TRBJ1-4; 8 nucleotides agree with TRBD1. Germline V gene lookup returns CDR1 MNHEY and CDR2 SMNVEV (reference sequence). This CDR3 is built from 14 residues. Germline trimming cut 1 base from V and 7 bases from J; bases unmatched to any gene: 2.

The chain uses TRBV28 and TRBJ2-3; 9 bases match TRBD1. CDR1 and CDR2 (germline): MDHEN, SYDVKM. The CDR3 runs to 16 residues. With V trimmed by 6 bases and J by 2 bases, 9 bases remained unmatched. The CDR3 sequence: CASSGSGTGSTDTQYF. The CDR3 DNA reads as TGTGCCAGCAGCGGATCCGGGACAGGGTCCACAGATACGCAGTATTTT.

The V gene is TRBV5-5, the J gene TRBJ2-4; weak D call: TRBD2 (5 bases). Germline CDR1 reads SGHKS; CDR2 reads YYEKEE (reference sequence). The CDR3 sequence is 14 residues long. Trimming stripped 10 bases from V and 8 bases from J, with 22 bases between. The CDR3 sequence: CADFENELGDIQYF. In DNA, the CDR3 is TGTGCCGACTTCGAAAATGAGCTCGGGGACATTCAGTACTTC. Using reference TRBV5-5 and TRBJ2-4 for the parts outside the CDR3, the full variable domain is DAGVTQSPTHLIKTRGQQVTLRCSPISGHKSVSWYQQVLGQGPQFIFQYYEKEERGRGNFPDRFSARQFPNYSSELNVNALLLGDSALYLCADFENELGDIQYFGAGTRLSVL.

The chain is built from TRBV7-6 and TRBJ1-2; TRBD1 matches at 7 bases. CDR3 length: 15 residues. The V gene end was trimmed by 1 base and the J gene end by 3 bases; junction bases not matched to a gene: 5. Per germline, CDR1 SGHVS and CDR2 FNYEAQ. This CDR3 is CASSLDGTEDYGYTF. The CDR3, as DNA: TGTGCCAGCAGCTTAGACGGGACAGAAGACTATGGCTACACCTTC. Together with reference TRBV7-6 and TRBJ1-2, the CDR3 gives the full variable domain: GAGVSQSPRYKVTKRGQDVALRCDPISGHVSLYWYRQALGQGPEFLTYFNYEAQQDKSGLPNDRFSAERPEGSISTLTIQRTEQRDSAMYRCASSLDGTEDYGYTFGSGTRLTVV.

The V gene is TRBV10-1, the J gene TRBJ2-2; D is perhaps TRBD2 (6 bases). CDR3 size: 16 residues. Per the germline V gene, CDR1 is WNHNN and CDR2 is SYGVQD (reference sequence). Deletions cut 2 bases from V and 7 bases from J, with 17 bases between. For the CDR3, the DNA is TGCGCCAGCAGTGAGGATGTGGTAGCGGCGGGCGGGGAGCTGTTTTTT. Its translation is CASSEDVVAAGGELFF.

The chain is built from TRBV5-5 and TRBJ2-1; 10 positions match TRBD2. This CDR3 is 16 amino acids long. V was pared by 2 bases and J by 10 bases, with 12 bases of the junction left unmatched. The germline V gene has CDR1 SGHKS and CDR2 YYEKEE (reference sequence). CDR3 amino acids: CASSFGLRAGGGEQFF. The CDR3 DNA sequence: TGTGCCAGCAGCTTTGGCTTACGAGCGGGAGGGGGAGAGCAGTTCTTC.

V and J are TRBV21-1 and TRBJ1-1; the D call TRBD1 from the table was never checked on the DNA. TRBV21-1 is designated a pseudogene. CDR3 length equals 15 residues. The DNA for the CDR3 is TGTGCCAGCAGCAAAAATGGGACAGGGGGTCCTGAAGCTTTCTTT. This encodes CASSKNGTGGPEAFF.

The J gene is TRBJ1-1, the V gene TRBV27, with 10 bases identical to TRBD1. Germline V gene lookup returns CDR1 MNHEY and CDR2 SMNVEV (reference sequence). The CDR3 covers 17 residues. With V trimmed by 7 bases and J by 4 bases, 15 bases remained unmatched. DNA of the CDR3: TGTGCCAGCAAGTTTCAGGACAGGGGGATTACTGGCACTGAAGCTTTCTTT. Protein sequence: CASKFQDRGITGTEAFF.

The chain couples TRBV6-5 to TRBJ2-3; 10 bases are a match to TRBD2. CDR1 is MNHEY, CDR2 SVGAGI, per germline. The V gene end was trimmed by 2 bases and the J gene end by 4 bases; junction bases not matched to a gene: 6. CDR3 length equals 16 residues. The CDR3, as DNA: TGTGCCAGCAGTTACCGAGCTAGCGGGAGTGCAGATACGCAGTATTTT. Amino acids: CASSYRASGSADTQYF.

This clone was detected only once. The chain employs TRBV27 and TRBJ2-3, with D hard to call. V lost 8 bases and J lost 0, with 9 bases in between. Germline CDR1 is MNHEY and CDR2 is SMNVEV (reference sequence). This CDR3 is 13 amino acids long. Here the CDR3 DNA reads TGTGCCAGCCGCTCCGGGAGCACAGATACGCAGTATTTT. Amino acid sequence: CASRSGSTDTQYF.

This clone was detected only once. The rearrangement uses TRBV28 and TRBJ1-1; 9 bases agree with TRBD1. The CDR3 is made up of 20 amino acids. Per the germline V gene, CDR1 is MDHEN and CDR2 is SYDVKM. The trim removed 5 bases at V and 2 bases at J, leaving 21 bases unmatched. The CDR3 here is CASSRLPFTDRGPFNTEAFF. The CDR3 DNA follows: TGTGCCAGCAGTCGCCTCCCGTTCACGGACAGGGGCCCTTTCAACACTGAAGCTTTCTTT.

The J gene is TRBJ2-6, the V gene TRBV28; 10 bases are a match to TRBD1. Germline CDR1 MDHEN, CDR2 SYDVKM. The CDR3 covers 17 residues. The junction had 5 bases not matched to a gene; V was cut back by 5 bases and J by 1 base. In DNA, the CDR3 is TGTGCCAGCAGTCCGGGACAGGGGTTTTCTGGGGCCAACGTCCTGACTTTC. Residues: CASSPGQGFSGANVLTF.

The CDR3 DNA sequence: TGTGCCAGCAGCTTAGACCGGGAATCCCGCAATGAGCAGTTCTTC. It is translated as CASSLDRESRNEQFF. The chain recombines TRBV13 with TRBJ2-1; perhaps TRBD2 as D (5 bases). CDR1 and CDR2 from the germline V gene are PRHDT and FYEKMQ (reference sequence). The length of the CDR3 is 15 residues. The V gene lost 1 base and the J gene lost 6 bases, with 13 bases spanning the gap.

The genes are TRBV6-6 and TRBJ2-7, with 7 bases lining up with TRBD1. The germline CDR1 and CDR2 sequences are MNHNY and SVGAGI (reference sequence). CDR3 length: 13 amino acids. Trimming at V came to 6 bases and at J to 5 bases, leaving 7 bases not matched to a gene. CDR3 sequence (DNA): TGTGCCAGCAGGGAGACAGGGACCCACGAGCAGTACTTC. Translated, it gives CASRETGTHEQYF.

The chain uses TRBV5-1 and TRBJ1-1, with D perhaps matching TRBD1 (5 bases). V lost 5 bases to trimming and J lost 1 base, with 21 bases between them. Germline V CDR1 and CDR2: SGHRS, YFSETQ. This CDR3 region has 17 residues. CDR3 amino acids: CASRTGHTLTGNTEAFF. The CDR3 nucleotides are TGCGCCAGCAGAACCGGACACACCCTTACGGGGAACACTGAAGCTTTCTTT.

V usage is TRBV24-1 and J usage is TRBJ1-2; TRBD1 is a possible D gene (6 bases). Per the germline V gene, CDR1 is KGHDR and CDR2 is SFDVKD. This CDR3 region has 11 residues. V was pared by 9 bases and J by 4 bases, with 8 bases between. The CDR3 coding sequence is TGTGCCACCTCAGGGGCCTATGGCTACACCTTC. This translates into CATSGAYGYTF.